Below are 3 T cell receptor beta chains sequenced from a single sample in a study of technical replicates of blood from several donors. Generated by immunoSEQ multiplex PCR, the TCRdb table keeps only in-frame clones and is missing some. The top ten hold 0.22% of the sample, which has more than 90,000 clones, more than 90% seen once. Source material: T cells isolated from PBMCs. All receptors derive from a human donor in good health.

This chain uses TRBV15 with TRBJ1-2; D unclear. The V and J ends lost 0 bases and 4 bases respectively, with 12 bases between them. The CDR3 contains 15 residues. Germline loops: CDR1 LNHNV, CDR2 YYDKDF (reference sequence). In nucleotides, the CDR3 is TGTGCCACCAGCAGAGAACCGGTAACGATCTATGGCTACACCTTC. Translated: CATSREPVTIYGYTF.

For the CDR3, the DNA is TGTGCCAGCAGCTCTGGAGTACTATCGATCGGGGAGCTGTTTTTT. Amino acid sequence: CASSSGVLSIGELFF. This chain uses TRBV5-8 with TRBJ2-2; no firm D call. The CDR3 loop spans 15 amino acids. Germline CDR1 reads SGHTS; CDR2 reads YDEGEE. The V and J ends lost 3 bases and 7 bases respectively, with 16 bases between them.

The CDR3 coding sequence is TGCGCCAGCAGTGAGTCGCGGGTCCGGGAGACCCAGTACTTC. Its translation is CASSESRVRETQYF. The chain recombines TRBV10-1 with TRBJ2-5; D is perhaps TRBD2 (5 bases). The CDR3 has 14 amino acids. Germline CDR1 WNHNN, CDR2 SYGVQD (reference sequence). V dropped 0 bases and J dropped 5 bases, with 10 bases sitting between them.